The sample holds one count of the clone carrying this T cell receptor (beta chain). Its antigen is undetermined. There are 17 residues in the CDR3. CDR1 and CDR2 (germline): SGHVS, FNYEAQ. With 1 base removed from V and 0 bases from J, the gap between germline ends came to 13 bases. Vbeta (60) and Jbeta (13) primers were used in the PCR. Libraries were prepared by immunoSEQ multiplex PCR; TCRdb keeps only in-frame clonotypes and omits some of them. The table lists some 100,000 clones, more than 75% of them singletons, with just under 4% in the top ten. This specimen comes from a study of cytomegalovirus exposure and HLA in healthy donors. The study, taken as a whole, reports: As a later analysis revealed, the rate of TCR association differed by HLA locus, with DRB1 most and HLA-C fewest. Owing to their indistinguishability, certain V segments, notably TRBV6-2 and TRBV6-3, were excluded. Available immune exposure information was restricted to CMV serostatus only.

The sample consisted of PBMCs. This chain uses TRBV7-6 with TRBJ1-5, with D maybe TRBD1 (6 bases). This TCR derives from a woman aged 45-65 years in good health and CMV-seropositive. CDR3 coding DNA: TGTGCCAGCAGCTTAGGGGGGGGGCCCTATAGCAATCAGCCCCAGCATTTT. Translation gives CASSLGGGPYSNQPQHF. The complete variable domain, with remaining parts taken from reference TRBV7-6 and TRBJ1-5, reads GAGVSQSPRYKVTKRGQDVALRCDPISGHVSLYWYRQALGQGPEFLTYFNYEAQQDKSGLPNDRFSAERPEGSISTLTIQRTEQRDSAMYRCASSLGGGPYSNQPQHFGDGTRLSIL.